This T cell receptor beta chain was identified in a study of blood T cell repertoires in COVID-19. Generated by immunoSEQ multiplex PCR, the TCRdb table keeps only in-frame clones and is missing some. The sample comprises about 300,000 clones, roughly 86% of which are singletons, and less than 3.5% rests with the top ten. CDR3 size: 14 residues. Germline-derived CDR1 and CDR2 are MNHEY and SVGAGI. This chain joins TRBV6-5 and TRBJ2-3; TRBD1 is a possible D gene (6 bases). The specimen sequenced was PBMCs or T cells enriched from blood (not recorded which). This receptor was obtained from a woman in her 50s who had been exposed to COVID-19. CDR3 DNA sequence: TGTGGCACTCTAAGAGGGGGAAACACAGATACGCAGTATTTT. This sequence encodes CGTLRGGNTDTQYF.